The T cell receptor (beta chain) described here comes from a study of human T cells and chemical hapten exposure. Study background: The study lasted around 5 months, and patients were dosed weekly with diphenylcyclopropenone on the scalp throughout.

The library tagged each cDNA molecule with unique molecular identifiers. TCRdb independently ran MiXCR on the RACE reads; one entry per CDR3 protein. The data show about 42,000 distinct CDR3 sequences, about 9.6% seen once. Time point of the sample: patch test 2, 6 weeks after DPC sensitization. Treatment here: therapeutic diphenylcyclopropenone sensitization with weekly scalp DPC. Extraction of total RNA was performed on unfractionated whole blood. This clonotype turned up a few times. The clonotype originates from a woman younger than 45 with alopecia areata. Some clones in this sample may be carry-over from other donors' samples. The sample consisted of whole blood, taken in connection with sensitization to the hapten diphenylcyclopropenone (DPC).

The CDR3 nucleotides are TGTGCCAGCAGCACTAGGGACGCCAGCCGGTCGGATACGCAGTATTTT. As protein: CASSTRDASRSDTQYF. The V call is TRBV6-6, the J call TRBJ2-3; D may match TRBD1 or TRBD2 (5 bases each). CDR1 is MNHNY and CDR2 is SVGAGI in the germline V gene (reference sequence). This CDR3 has 16 amino acids. With 6 bases removed from V and 6 bases from J, the gap between germline ends came to 22 bases.